The present entry profiles one T cell receptor beta chain with its context. The antigen is not known. This record belongs to a study of PD-1 blockade in classical Hodgkin lymphoma. The study's findings and limits: Sources of repertoire differences remain undefined, possibly disease activity or prior therapy.

Every one of the patients relapsed after autologous stem cell transplantation (brentuximab vedotin exposure was variable). Complete response, partial response or progressive disease was recorded as best response. V lost 6 bases and J lost 4, with 16 bases in between. Germline V gene sequence: CDR1 MNHNY, CDR2 SVGAGI (reference sequence). This CDR3 comprises 14 residues. Produced via immunoSEQ multiplex PCR; TCRdb's table is partial and in-frame only. The sample has approximately 150,000 clones, about 78% seen once; the top ten hold roughly 8.4%. This TCR was sampled from a human donor with classical Hodgkin lymphoma. The chain is built from TRBV6-6 and TRBJ2-7; possibly TRBD1 for D (6 bases). The material sequenced was peripheral blood mononuclear cells (PBMCs), taken before the second cycle of nivolumab. The CDR3: CASSQGQNSYEQYF. The CDR3 bases are TGTGCCAGCAGCCAAGGACAGAACTCGTACGAGCAGTACTTC.